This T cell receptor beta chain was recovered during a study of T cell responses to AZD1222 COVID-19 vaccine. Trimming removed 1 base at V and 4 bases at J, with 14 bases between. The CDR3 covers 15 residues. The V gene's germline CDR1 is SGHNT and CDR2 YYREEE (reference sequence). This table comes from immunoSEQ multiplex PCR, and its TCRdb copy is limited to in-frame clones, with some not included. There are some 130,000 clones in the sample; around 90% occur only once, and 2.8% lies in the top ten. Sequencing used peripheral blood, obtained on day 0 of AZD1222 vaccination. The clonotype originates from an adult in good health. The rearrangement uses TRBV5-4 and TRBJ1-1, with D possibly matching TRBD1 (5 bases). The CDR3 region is CASSLLQGGSTEAFF. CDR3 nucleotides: TGTGCCAGCAGCTTGCTTCAGGGCGGGAGCACTGAAGCTTTCTTT.